This TCR beta chain derives from a study of cytomegalovirus exposure and HLA in healthy donors. Germline CDR1 is MDHEN and CDR2 is SYDVKM. The CDR3 extends over 13 amino acids. V was trimmed by 5 bases and J by 4 bases, leaving 11 bases between them. The PCR had 60 Vbeta and 13 Jbeta primers. The protocol was immunoSEQ multiplex PCR, while the TCRdb copy is restricted to in-frame clones and leaves out a portion. The sample lists roughly 180,000 clones; 80% were seen once. This chain joins TRBV28 and TRBJ1-2, with TRBD1 as a possible D gene (5 bases). Material: PBMCs. This clonotype was sampled from a woman aged 50 to 60 in good health and CMV-seropositive. In DNA form, the CDR3 reads TGTGCCAGCAGTCGACCCGACAGCTATGGCTACACCTTC. Protein: CASSRPDSYGYTF.